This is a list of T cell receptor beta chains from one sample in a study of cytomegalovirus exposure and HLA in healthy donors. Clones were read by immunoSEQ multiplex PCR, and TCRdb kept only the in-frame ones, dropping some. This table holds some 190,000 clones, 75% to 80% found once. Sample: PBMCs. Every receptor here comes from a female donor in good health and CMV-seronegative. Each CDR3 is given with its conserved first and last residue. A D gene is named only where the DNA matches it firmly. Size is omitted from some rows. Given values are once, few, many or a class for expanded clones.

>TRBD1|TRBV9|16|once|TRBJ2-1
CASSPHPAGGHNEQFF
TGTGCCAGCAGCCCCCACCCGGCAGGGGGCCACAATGAGCAGTTCTTC
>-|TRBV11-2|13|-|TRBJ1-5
CASSLVTGQPQHF
TGTGCCAGCAGCTTAGTGACGGGGCAGCCCCAGCATTTT
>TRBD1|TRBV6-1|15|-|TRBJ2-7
CASSEGTGGAYEQYF
TGTGCCAGCAGTGAAGGGACAGGGGGAGCCTACGAGCAGTACTTC
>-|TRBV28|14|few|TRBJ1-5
CASSLVGLYQPQHF
TGTGCCAGCAGTTTGGTCGGTCTTTATCAGCCCCAGCATTTT
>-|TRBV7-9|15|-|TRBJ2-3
CASSLATGSTDTQYF
TGTGCCAGCAGCTTAGCGACGGGAAGCACAGATACGCAGTATTTT
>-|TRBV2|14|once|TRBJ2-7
CASRKASGPGEQYF
TGTGCCAGCAGGAAGGCCTCAGGGCCCGGGGAGCAGTACTTC
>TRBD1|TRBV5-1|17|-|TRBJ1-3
CASGTGTGGLAGNTIYF
TGCGCCAGCGGCACCGGGACAGGGGGCCTGGCTGGAAACACCATATATTTT
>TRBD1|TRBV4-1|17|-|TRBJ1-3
CASSPIQGIGGGNTIYF
TGCGCCAGCAGCCCAATACAGGGGATTGGGGGTGGAAACACCATATATTTT
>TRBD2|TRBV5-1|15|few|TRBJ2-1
CASSFGLAGANEQFF
TGCGCCAGCAGCTTTGGACTAGCGGGAGCTAATGAGCAGTTCTTC
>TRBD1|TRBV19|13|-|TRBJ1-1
CASSIQQGGEAFF
TGTGCCAGTAGTATTCAACAGGGGGGTGAAGCTTTCTTT
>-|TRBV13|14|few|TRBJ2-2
CASSFRQATGELFF
TGTGCCAGCAGCTTCCGACAAGCTACCGGGGAGCTGTTTTTT
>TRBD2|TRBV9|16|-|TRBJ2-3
CASSVRSGGSTDTQYF
TGTGCCAGCAGCGTAAGGAGCGGGGGAAGCACAGATACGCAGTATTTT
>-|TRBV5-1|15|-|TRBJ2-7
CASSPGTPSSYEQYF
TGCGCCAGCAGCCCCGGGACACCCTCGTCCTACGAGCAGTACTTC
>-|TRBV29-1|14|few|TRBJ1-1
CSVVSRLLNTEAFF
TGCAGCGTTGTATCGAGACTTCTGAACACTGAAGCTTTCTTT
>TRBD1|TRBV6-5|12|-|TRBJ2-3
CASSLRQGVQYF
TGTGCCAGCAGCCTAAGACAGGGTGTGCAGTATTTT
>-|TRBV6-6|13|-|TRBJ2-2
CASSKGYTGELFF
TGTGCCAGCAGTAAGGGGTACACCGGGGAGCTGTTTTTT